This T cell receptor beta chain appears in the sequencing data of a study of shared clonotypes between healthy human individuals. This CDR3 has 16 amino acids. Losses at the gene ends were 3 bases for V and 0 bases for J; bases not matched to a gene: 6. Looked up from germline, CDR1 is SGHTA and CDR2 is FQGNSA. A remark on this clone: Its antigen is currently unknown.

Notes on the study in general: Richness estimates generally favored naive over memory subsets. Around 5.4% of naive CD4 clonotypes were common to a few donors.

Clones were read by immunoSEQ multiplex PCR, and TCRdb kept only the in-frame ones, dropping some. The table records around 2.3 million clones, approximately 94% of them present only once. V is TRBV7-2 and J is TRBJ2-3, with 7 bases aligning to TRBD1. This sequence originates from a man between 18 and 35 years old in good health. Input material: naive CD4+ T cells sorted from blood. Subset specified: CD45RA+ positively selected. CDR3 DNA: TGTGCCAGCAGCTTCTCCGGGACAGCTAGCACAGATACGCAGTATTTT. Its protein is CASSFSGTASTDTQYF.